This is a list of T cell receptor beta chains from one sample in a study of shared clonotypes between healthy human individuals. Data came from immunoSEQ multiplex PCR; TCRdb stores just in-frame clones and leaves some out. This sample has 2 million to 2.5 million clones, with about 95% found just once. Sequenced sample: naive CD8+ T cells sorted from blood. Source of these receptors: a man younger than 35 in good health. CDR3s include the opening cysteine and the closing phenylalanine or tryptophan. The order of the fields is clone size, J gene, V gene, CDR3 protein. A clone size is listed for some rows: how often the clone was seen (once, few, many), or a class if it is expanded.

size: .
J: TRBJ2-7
V: TRBV6-5
CDR3: CASRHPEGDLYEQYF

size: .
J: TRBJ2-7
V: TRBV5-1
CDR3: CASSDRDRESYEQYF

size: .
J: TRBJ2-5
V: TRBV4-1
CDR3: CASSQTGTGGIETQYF

size: .
J: TRBJ2-1
V: TRBV13
CDR3: CASSVIPGQGGINEQFF

size: .
J: TRBJ2-1
V: TRBV27
CDR3: CASSPYGLAGRNEQFF

size: .
J: TRBJ2-5
V: TRBV27
CDR3: CASSLWLRETQYF

size: once
J: TRBJ1-4
V: TRBV5-4
CDR3: CASSLDGGNEKLFF

size: .
J: TRBJ2-7
V: TRBV4-1
CDR3: CASSQAGGSYEQYF

size: .
J: TRBJ2-7
V: TRBV10-3
CDR3: CAISESNVGSGTYEQYF

size: .
J: TRBJ2-1
V: TRBV4-3
CDR3: CASSQDFVQGVYNEQFF

size: .
J: TRBJ2-7
V: TRBV7-2
CDR3: CASSRDVSYEQYF

size: .
J: TRBJ2-3
V: TRBV4-1
CDR3: CASSQIGGDTQYF

size: .
J: TRBJ2-1
V: TRBV27
CDR3: CASSKIGWGAHEQFF

size: .
J: TRBJ1-1
V: TRBV4-3
CDR3: CASSPQEGESSTEAFF

size: .
J: TRBJ2-7
V: TRBV27
CDR3: CASSLSSGTAKFSYEQYF

size: .
J: TRBJ2-7
V: TRBV25-1
CDR3: CASSRGNEQYF